The rows below give T cell receptor beta chains drawn from one sample of a study of T-cell memory formation after mild COVID-19. TCRdb re-called the 5' RACE reads through MiXCR, storing one row per CDR3 protein. This table holds hundreds of thousands of distinct CDR3 sequences, around 15% found once. Sequencing was done on a sample of PBMCs or a T cell subset sorted from them (not recorded which). Source of these receptors: a young man who had mild COVID-19 (a few samples of this study predate the infection). Cell type and time point are not known. The CDR3 runs from the conserved cysteine through the conserved F or W. A D gene is named only where the DNA matches it firmly. Clone size is not always given. Where it is, it says once, few, many or a class for expanded clones.

clone_size,v_call,cdr3_length,d_call,j_call,cdr3_nt,cdr3_aa
.,TRBV7-3,13,.,TRBJ1-1,TGTGCCAGCAGCACGACAGCGAACACTGAAGCTTTCTTT,CASSTTANTEAFF
.,TRBV6-2/TRBV6-3,13,.,TRBJ1-5,TGTGCCAGCAGTTACTCGTTGAATCAGCCCCAGCATTTT,CASSYSLNQPQHF
.,TRBV7-8,13,.,TRBJ2-7,TGTGCCAGCAGAGGAGGCAGTACCTACGAGCAGTACTTC,CASRGGSTYEQYF
few,TRBV5-1,14,TRBD1,TRBJ1-2,TGCGCCAGCAGCTTCCAGGGGGCCTGGTATGGCTACACCTTC,CASSFQGAWYGYTF
few,TRBV12-3/TRBV12-4,13,.,TRBJ1-1,TGTGCCAGCAGACCCGGCAGTAACACTGAAGCTTTCTTT,CASRPGSNTEAFF
.,TRBV12-3/TRBV12-4,14,.,TRBJ1-2,TGTGCCAGCAGCACCTTCAGGGGTCTATTTGGCTACACCTTC,CASSTFRGLFGYTF
few,TRBV9,15,.,TRBJ1-1,TGTGCCAGCAGCGCCCTCGCGCTGGGGGGCACTGAAGCTTTCTTT,CASSALALGGTEAFF
.,TRBV5-1,11,.,TRBJ1-2,TGCGCCAGCAGCTTGGAGGGAGGCTACACCTTC,CASSLEGGYTF
few,TRBV20-1,15,.,TRBJ1-1,TGCAGTGCTAGGGGAGGGTTGGGTATTAACACTGAAGCTTTCTTT,CSARGGLGINTEAFF
few,TRBV12-3/TRBV12-4,14,TRBD1,TRBJ2-1,TGTGCCTGGTCCGGGACAGGGCCATTAAATGAGCAGTTCTTC,CAWSGTGPLNEQFF
many,TRBV6-1,13,.,TRBJ2-5,TGTGCCAGCAGTGTACAGGGTCGGGAGACCCAGTACTTC,CASSVQGRETQYF
.,TRBV4-1,15,.,TRBJ2-7,TGCGCCAGCAGCCAAGCTCCAGGCTACTCCTACGAGCAGTACTTC,CASSQAPGYSYEQYF
.,TRBV20-1,13,TRBD2,TRBJ2-3,TGCAGTGCTTGGACTAGCGGGGACCATACGCAGTATTTT,CSAWTSGDHTQYF
few,TRBV12-3/TRBV12-4,14,.,TRBJ2-3,TGTGCCAGCAGTTTACAGGGGAGGACAGATACGCAGTATTTT,CASSLQGRTDTQYF
.,TRBV28,17,.,TRBJ2-5,TGTGCCAGCAGCCCCTCGAGGACGGGTGTGAGCCAAGAGACCCAGTACTTC,CASSPSRTGVSQETQYF
.,TRBV7-2,16,.,TRBJ2-3,TGTGCCAGCAGCTTCTTTCACCGGGGTAGCACAGATACGCAGTATTTT,CASSFFHRGSTDTQYF
.,TRBV6-6,12,.,TRBJ2-3,TGTGCCAGCCGACCCAACACAGATACGCAGTATTTT,CASRPNTDTQYF
few,TRBV27,14,.,TRBJ1-6,TGTGCCAGCAGACCGGGACTCCTACATTCACCCCTCCACTTT,CASRPGLLHSPLHF
few,TRBV28,11,.,TRBJ1-2,TGTGCCAGCAGTGCAGGGTATGGCTACACCTTC,CASSAGYGYTF
few,TRBV11-2,15,.,TRBJ1-3,TGTGCCAGCAGCTTAGATCGGGGGACTGGAAACACCATATATTTT,CASSLDRGTGNTIYF
.,TRBV7-6,16,.,TRBJ2-7,TGTGCCAGCAGCTCAGTTTCGGGGGGCAGCTCCTACGAGCAGTACTTC,CASSSVSGGSSYEQYF
.,TRBV4-3,15,.,TRBJ2-3,TGCGCCAGCAGCCAAGGGGAGCGACCCACAGATACGCAGTATTTT,CASSQGERPTDTQYF
few,TRBV5-6,12,.,TRBJ1-6,TGTGCCAGCAGCTTGAATGATTCACCCCTCCACTTT,CASSLNDSPLHF
.,TRBV11-3,21,.,TRBJ2-1,TGTGCCAGCATAGGGGTTCCTAAATGGGGCGAAATTAAAACGTACTACAATGAGCAGTTCTTC,CASIGVPKWGEIKTYYNEQFF
few,TRBV7-9,16,.,TRBJ2-1,TGTGCCAGCAGCTTAGTGAGGCTAGCGCATTACAATGAGCAGTTCTTC,CASSLVRLAHYNEQFF
.,TRBV6-5,17,.,TRBJ1-4,TGTGCCATGCCCCCGGGACAAGTTGGGGATAAACTTGAAAAACTGTTTTTT,CAMPPGQVGDKLEKLFF
few,TRBV7-9,15,.,TRBJ1-3,TGTGCCAGCAGCTTAACCACGGGCTCTGGAAACACCATATATTTT,CASSLTTGSGNTIYF
.,TRBV6-5,14,TRBD1,TRBJ1-3,TGTGCCAGCATCAAGACAGGGTATGGAAACACCATATATTTT,CASIKTGYGNTIYF
.,TRBV5-6,14,.,TRBJ2-7,TGTGCCAGCAGCTTGGTAGGACGGACCCACGAGCAGTACTTC,CASSLVGRTHEQYF
few,TRBV20-1,11,.,TRBJ1-1,TGCAGTGCTGCAGGGGACACTGAAGCTTTCTTT,CSAAGDTEAFF
many,TRBV19,13,.,TRBJ2-5,TGTGCCAGTAGTGAGACAGTTTCGGAGACCCAGTACTTC,CASSETVSETQYF
few,TRBV4-3,16,TRBD1,TRBJ2-3,TGCGCCAGCAGCTCCTACCGAGGACAGGGGCCAGATACGCAGTATTTT,CASSSYRGQGPDTQYF
.,TRBV12-3/TRBV12-4,14,.,TRBJ2-5,TGTGCCAGCAGTTTGGTGGGCCCAAGGGAGACCCAGTACTTC,CASSLVGPRETQYF
few,TRBV18,13,.,TRBJ1-4,TGTGCCAGCTCGCCCTCGGAACGGGAAAAACTGTTTTTT,CASSPSEREKLFF
few,TRBV12-3/TRBV12-4,15,.,TRBJ2-5,TGTGCCAGCAGTGGGGGGATAGCGCGGGAAGAGACCCAGTACTTC,CASSGGIAREETQYF
.,TRBV12-3/TRBV12-4,14,TRBD2,TRBJ2-1,TGTGCCAGCAGGCGGGGGGGGGGCCCCGATGAGCAGTTCTTC,CASRRGGGPDEQFF
few,TRBV2,13,TRBD1,TRBJ2-7,TGTGCCAGCACCAGGGGGTCCTACTACGAGCAGTACTTC,CASTRGSYYEQYF
few,TRBV4-3,16,.,TRBJ2-3,TGCGCCAGCAGCCAAGAGCCACTAGCACACACAGATACGCAGTATTTT,CASSQEPLAHTDTQYF
.,TRBV9,15,.,TRBJ2-2,TGTGCCAGCAGCGTCGGGGGCGTAAGCGCCGGGGAGCTGTTTTTT,CASSVGGVSAGELFF
.,TRBV20-1,13,.,TRBJ1-2,TGCAGTGCTCACTCGAAGGTGGGATATGGCTACACCTTC,CSAHSKVGYGYTF
.,TRBV12-3/TRBV12-4,16,.,TRBJ2-5,TGTGCCAGCAGCACCACAGAGGGCGTAAGTCGGGAGACCCAGTACTTC,CASSTTEGVSRETQYF
few,TRBV5-1,16,.,TRBJ2-3,TGCGCCAGCAGCTTGGCGGGGGGCGGTGTGACAGATACGCAGTATTTT,CASSLAGGGVTDTQYF
.,TRBV7-9,15,.,TRBJ2-2,TGTGCCAGCAGCTTTTCGGGACGGAGCACCGGGGAGCTGTTTTTT,CASSFSGRSTGELFF
.,TRBV7-2,13,.,TRBJ1-1,TGTGCCAGCAGCTTATATGCGGACACTGAAGCTTTCTTT,CASSLYADTEAFF
.,TRBV7-2,14,.,TRBJ1-1,TGTGCCAGCAGCTTAGGAGCGCGTGGTACTGAAGCTTTCTTT,CASSLGARGTEAFF
few,TRBV11-2,15,TRBD1,TRBJ1-6,TGTGCCATCAGCTTAGGCAGGGGGAACAATTCACCCCTCCACTTT,CAISLGRGNNSPLHF
.,TRBV20-1,14,.,TRBJ1-5,TGCAGTGCTAGGGAGGGGCACGTCAATCAGCCCCAGCATTTT,CSAREGHVNQPQHF
.,TRBV9,14,.,TRBJ2-5,TGTGCCAGCAGCGTAAGGACGTCCGGGGAGACCCAGTACTTC,CASSVRTSGETQYF
many,TRBV27,14,TRBD1,TRBJ2-1,TGTGCCAGCAGTTTGACAGGGGATAGGAGTGAGCAGTTCTTC,CASSLTGDRSEQFF
.,TRBV25-1,14,.,TRBJ1-1,TGTGCCAGCAGTGGCACTCAAGGTGATGCTGAATCTTTCTTT,CASSGTQGDAESFF
few,TRBV7-2,14,.,TRBJ1-1,TGTGCCAGCAGCTCGTGGGGAGGGCGGACTGAAGCTTTCTTT,CASSSWGGRTEAFF
.,TRBV6-2/TRBV6-3,13,TRBD1,TRBJ1-3,TGTGCCAGCAAGGGGACAGCCGGAAACACCATATATTTT,CASKGTAGNTIYF
many,TRBV4-3,15,.,TRBJ1-1,TGCGCCAGCAGCCAAGATCCCCCAGATAACACTGAAGCTTTCTTT,CASSQDPPDNTEAFF
.,TRBV4-1,13,.,TRBJ1-2,TGCGCCAGCAGAGCAGGCGACAACACCGGCTACACCTTC,CASRAGDNTGYTF
.,TRBV20-1,14,.,TRBJ2-7,TGCAGTGCTAGGTCTGTTCGGGACTCCTACGAGCAGTACTTC,CSARSVRDSYEQYF